This T cell receptor (beta chain) originates from a study of molecular identifiers for immune sequencing clone quantification. Broader study findings: Clones with over 20 RNA copies captured over 98% of effector molecules but under 1% of naive ones.

Worth noting for this clonotype: Its antigen is currently unknown.

Each CDR3 protein gets one entry after TCRdb re-called the PCR reads with MiXCR. The data show hundreds of thousands of distinct CDR3 sequences, roughly 23% seen once. This sequence was found in a human donor in good health. Some libraries in this study had Jurkat cell RNA spiked in. Material: naive CD8+ T cells from blood, with Jurkat cell RNA spiked in. Described subset: FACS-sorted CD8+CD4-CCR7+CD45RA+ naive T cells.

The CDR3 here is CASSPNAGTSGTGTDTQYF. In nucleotides, the CDR3 is TGTGCCAGTAGTCCCAACGCCGGGACTAGCGGGACTGGCACAGATACGCAGTATTTT. This rearrangement joins TRBV19 to TRBJ2-3; 13 bases are a match to TRBD2. The CDR3 sequence is 19 residues long. Germline-derived CDR1 and CDR2 are LNHDA and SQIVND (reference sequence). Trimming at V came to 5 bases and at J to 1 base, leaving 12 bases not matched to a gene.